This entry describes one TCR beta chain. Calling Graves' hyperthyroidism stable meant ophthalmopathy did not progress within 18 months. Authors of the study amplified TCR beta CDR3 regions from RNA transcripts. The HTBI set primed first-round TCR CDR3 RT-PCR. MiXCR, applied by TCRdb to the multiplex PCR reads, yields one record per CDR3 protein. The table includes approximately 530,000 distinct CDR3 sequences, approximately 16% detected once. The germline V gene encodes CDR1 LGHNA and CDR2 YNFKEQ. V was pared by 4 bases and J by 2 bases, with 9 bases of the junction left unmatched. CDR3 length: 16 residues. The data stem from a study of T cells in Graves' hyperthyroidism and ophthalmopathy.

The receptor was isolated from a woman under 30 with Graves' hyperthyroidism. The specimen was blood. V gene TRBV4-2 combines with J gene TRBJ2-3; 7 bases are a match to TRBD2. The CDR3 DNA reads TGTGCCAGCAGCCTTACCGTGGGGGGGGACACAGATACGCAGTATTTT. Translation gives CASSLTVGGDTDTQYF.